The 19 T cell receptor beta chains below come from one sample, sequenced in a study of blood T cell repertoires in COVID-19. TCRdb's table, derived via immunoSEQ multiplex PCR, lists solely in-frame clones and lacks some. Of some 20,000 clones listed, 70% to 90% are singletons. The sample consisted of peripheral blood. These receptor sequences come from a human donor with acute or convalescent COVID-19. The donor label of this sample is uncertain.

The rearrangement links TRBV9 to TRBJ1-3; 8 nucleotides agree with TRBD1. The CDR3 extends over 16 amino acids. Germline-derived CDR1 and CDR2 are SGDLS and YYNGEE. J gave up 0 bases and V 5 bases, and 7 bases lay outside the gene matches. The chain's CDR3 is CASSRQGPYSGNTIYF. DNA for the CDR3: TGTGCCAGCAGTCGACAGGGGCCATACTCTGGAAACACCATATATTTT.

This sequence joins TRBV5-1 and TRBJ1-2; 8 bases are shared with TRBD1. The length of the CDR3 is 14 residues. The V segment lost 4 bases and the J segment 4 bases; nucleotides outside the gene matches: 6. Germline V gives CDR1 SGHRS, CDR2 YFSETQ. CDR3 protein: CASSPGQGLYGYTF. The CDR3 nucleotides read TGCGCCAGCAGCCCAGGACAGGGCCTCTATGGCTACACCTTC.

This clone was observed a handful of times. This rearrangement joins TRBV5-8 to TRBJ2-7; 7 nucleotides agree with TRBD1. The CDR3 consists of 14 residues. Germline V gene lookup returns CDR1 SGHTS and CDR2 YDEGEE. J was trimmed by 3 bases and V by 4 bases; bases with no gene match: 7. CDR3 region: CASSPRDRVYEQYF. In DNA, the CDR3 is TGTGCCAGCAGCCCCCGTGACAGGGTCTACGAGCAGTACTTC.

V usage is TRBV12-5 and J usage is TRBJ1-5, with a weak D call TRBD1 (5 bases). The V gene lost 3 bases and the J gene lost 7 bases, with 13 bases spanning the gap. The germline V gene has CDR1 LGHNT and CDR2 FRNRAP. This CDR3 is built from 14 residues. This CDR3 is CASGFQGLRQPQHF. As DNA, the CDR3 is TGTGCTAGTGGTTTTCAGGGACTAAGACAGCCCCAGCATTTT.

V and J are TRBV6-6 and TRBJ2-1; 7 bases line up with TRBD2. The CDR3 covers 15 residues. From germline, CDR1 is MNHNY and CDR2 SVGAGI (reference sequence). V lost 0 bases, J lost 5 bases, and 4 bases stayed unmatched. The CDR3 here is CASSYSRTRDNEQFF. CDR3 nucleotide sequence: TGTGCCAGCAGTTACTCGAGGACTAGGGACAATGAGCAGTTCTTC.

This chain links TRBV13 with TRBJ2-1, with 7 bases matching TRBD1. The V and J ends lost 6 bases and 6 bases, in that order; junction bases with no gene match: 5. This CDR3 spans 13 amino acids. Germline assignment: CDR1 PRHDT and CDR2 FYEKMQ (reference sequence). CDR3 nucleotides: TGTGCCAGCAGGACGACAGGGTCCAATGAGCAGTTCTTC. As protein: CASRTTGSNEQFF.

The chain is built from TRBV5-1 and TRBJ2-2, with D perhaps matching TRBD1 (6 bases). Trimming removed 4 bases at V and 8 bases at J, with 18 bases between. The CDR3 is 15 amino acids. Germline lookup yields CDR1 SGHRS and CDR2 YFSETQ. The DNA for the CDR3 is TGCGCCAGCAGCCTCAAAATGGGGGCGACTGGGGAGCTGTTTTTT. Encoded protein: CASSLKMGATGELFF.

The chain links TRBV2 to TRBJ1-3; a weak D match, TRBD1 (6 bases). Germline CDR1 is SNHLY and CDR2 is FYNNEI. This CDR3 is 14 amino acids long. V shed 6 bases and J shed 4 bases, with 13 bases lying between them. The CDR3 nucleotides read TGTGCCAGCAGGCTCGGGGGGCGGGGAAACACCATATATTTT. This encodes CASRLGGRGNTIYF.

The V gene is TRBV5-4, the J gene TRBJ2-1; perhaps TRBD2 as D (7 bases). This CDR3 is 20 amino acids long. Trimming removed 4 bases from V and 5 bases from J, with 31 bases in between. The germline gives CDR1 SGHNT, CDR2 YYREEE (reference sequence). The CDR3 is CASSPGEGGDFNPTHNEQFF. CDR3 sequence (DNA): TGTGCCAGCAGCCCGGGGGAAGGGGGGGACTTCAACCCAACCCACAATGAGCAGTTCTTC.

This clone has just a few counts. V usage is TRBV7-2 and J usage is TRBJ1-1; D unresolved. The CDR3 is 14 residues long. Per the germline V gene, CDR1 is SGHTA and CDR2 is FQGNSA. V lost 3 bases and J lost 2, with 10 bases in between. CDR3 DNA: TGTGCCAGCAGCTTCGTACAGAAAAACACTGAAGCTTTCTTT. Translated, it gives CASSFVQKNTEAFF.

This clone appeared a single time. The V gene is TRBV6-2 or TRBV6-3, the J gene TRBJ1-1; D is ambiguous. The germline V gene has CDR1 MNHEY and CDR2 SVGEGT. V was cut by 0 bases and J by 0 bases, with 5 bases left in between. The CDR3 runs 14 residues. The CDR3 nucleotides read TGTGCCAGCAGTTACTCACGAGTGAACACTGAAGCTTTCTTT. Translation gives CASSYSRVNTEAFF.

The J gene is TRBJ1-1, the V gene TRBV6-5; the D gene is possibly TRBD1 (5 bases). Germline loops: CDR1 MNHEY, CDR2 SVGAGI. This CDR3 contains 11 residues. V was trimmed by 8 bases and J by 1 base, leaving 5 bases between them. The CDR3 reads CASDRNTEAFF. CDR3 DNA: TGTGCCAGCGACAGGAACACTGAAGCTTTCTTT.

V is TRBV19 and J is TRBJ2-3, with 10 bases fitting TRBD2. Germline loops: CDR1 LNHDA, CDR2 SQIVND (reference sequence). The CDR3 loop spans 14 amino acids. The J segment lost 2 bases and the V segment lost 8 bases, leaving 4 bases of the junction unmatched. In DNA form, the CDR3 reads TGTGCCAGTTCTAGCGGGGGATTCACAGATACGCAGTATTTT. Protein: CASSSGGFTDTQYF.

This clone has a single count. V and J are TRBV5-6 and TRBJ2-3; 8 positions match TRBD2. The CDR3 totals 16 residues. From germline, CDR1 is SGHDT and CDR2 YYEEEE. Trimming removed 1 base from V and 0 bases from J; junction bases left unmatched: 4. CDR3 nucleotide sequence: TGTGCCAGCAGCTTGATCTCTAGCGGGAGCACAGATACGCAGTATTTT. Protein sequence: CASSLISSGSTDTQYF.

The J gene is TRBJ2-4, the V gene TRBV6-5, with D possibly TRBD2 on 7 matching bases. The CDR3 is 13 amino acids. The ends were cut back, 6 bases at V and 5 bases at J, with 11 bases in the middle. Germline CDR1 and CDR2: MNHEY and SVGAGI. CDR3 sequence: CASRGGGQNIQYF. DNA for the CDR3: TGTGCCAGCAGGGGCGGGGGCCAAAACATTCAGTACTTC.

The chain links TRBV4-3 to TRBJ1-6, with 8 bases fitting TRBD1. Trimming took 4 bases from V and 7 from J; bases not matched to a gene: 3. This CDR3 is 14 amino acids long. Germline assignment: CDR1 LGHNA and CDR2 YSLEER. In nucleotides, the CDR3 is TGCGCCAGCAGCCGAGGACAGGGAAATTCACCCCTCCACTTT. This translates into CASSRGQGNSPLHF.

V is TRBV5-1 and J is TRBJ2-6; D might be TRBD1 (5 bases). Germline loops: CDR1 SGHRS, CDR2 YFSETQ. Trimming pared 2 bases from V and 0 bases from J, leaving 15 bases between. The CDR3 spans 18 residues. The CDR3 loop reads CASSLGQGLNSGANVLTF. CDR3 bases: TGCGCCAGCAGCTTAGGGCAGGGCCTAAACTCTGGGGCCAACGTCCTGACTTTC.

The rearrangement joins TRBV4-3 to TRBJ1-1; perhaps TRBD1 as D (6 bases). CDR3 length equals 15 residues. V dropped 4 bases and J dropped 3 bases, with 15 bases sitting between them. The germline CDR1 and CDR2 sequences are LGHNA and YSLEER. The CDR3, as DNA: TGCGCCAGCAGCCCCTCCACAGGGAGGGACACTGAAGCTTTCTTT. Translation: CASSPSTGRDTEAFF.

This clone showed up just once. V usage is TRBV30 and J usage is TRBJ1-2; 7 bases agree with TRBD1. There are 12 residues in the CDR3. V gave up 2 bases and J gave up 8 bases; unmatched junction bases: 5. Germline CDR1 GTSNPN, CDR2 SVGIG (reference sequence). The CDR3 sequence: CAWSPGGVGYTF. The CDR3 bases are TGTGCCTGGAGTCCAGGGGGAGTAGGCTACACCTTC.